The 8 T cell receptor beta chains reported below all come from one sample, sequenced in a study of T cells in Graves' hyperthyroidism and ophthalmopathy. Amplified regions were TCR beta CDR3 sequences from RNA transcripts. Researchers ran a first-round RT-PCR on the TCR CDR3 using the HTBI primer set. Each CDR3 protein gets one entry after TCRdb re-called the multiplex PCR reads with MiXCR. The table has about 690,000 distinct CDR3 sequences, 17% seen once. Sample: blood. These receptors came from a man aged 50 or older with Graves' hyperthyroidism.

The rearrangement uses TRBV29-1 and TRBJ2-7; D perhaps matches TRBD1 (6 bases). This CDR3 has 14 residues. Between the trimmed V and J ends, which lost 6 bases and 6 bases, there was a span of 21 bases. Per the germline V gene, CDR1 is SQVTM and CDR2 is ANQGSEA. As DNA, the CDR3 is TGCAGCGTGGCCTCCGGGACAAAGGGCGGCGAGCAGTACTTC. It is translated as CSVASGTKGGEQYF.

The J gene is TRBJ2-7, the V gene TRBV20-1; 9 nucleotides align to TRBD2. The CDR3 length is 14 residues. Germline-derived CDR1 and CDR2 are DFQATT and SNEGSKA (reference sequence). V was clipped by 5 bases and J by 1 base; unmatched bases: 6. CDR3 DNA: TGCAGTGCTTTAGCGGGAGTCGGGTCCTACGAGCAGTACTTC. Its protein is CSALAGVGSYEQYF.

There are many counts of this clonotype. V is TRBV27 and J is TRBJ1-1; 8 bases align to TRBD1. Trimming cost V 2 bases and J 5 bases; bases outside gene matches: 4. Germline CDR1 and CDR2: MNHEY and SMNVEV (reference sequence). The CDR3 length is 14 residues. The CDR3 here is CASSLDRGMTEAFF. The CDR3 nucleotides are TGTGCCAGCAGTTTAGACAGGGGAATGACTGAAGCTTTCTTT.

The gene calls are TRBV5-5 and TRBJ1-4; 7 bases match TRBD1. Germline CDR1 is SGHKS and CDR2 is YYEKEE (reference sequence). After removal of 4 bases from V and 7 bases from J, the junction contained 10 bases not matched to a gene. The CDR3 consists of 15 residues. CDR3 coding DNA: TGTGCCAGCAGCAGATCGACAGGGACACGTGAAAAACTGTTTTTT. Translating it yields CASSRSTGTREKLFF.

The chain couples TRBV7-2 to TRBJ1-6, with 11 bases that match TRBD1. The V segment lost 6 bases and the J segment 7 bases; nucleotides outside the gene matches: 2. CDR3 length: 14 residues. Germline CDR1 SGHTA, CDR2 FQGNSA. The CDR3 bases are TGTGCCAGCAGATGGGACAGGGGGAATTCACCCCTCCACTTT. It is translated as CASRWDRGNSPLHF.

The table lists this clonotype with a few counts. This sequence joins TRBV18 and TRBJ1-1, with 7 bases lining up with TRBD1. V was clipped by 5 bases and J by 5 bases; unmatched bases: 8. The CDR3 is 14 residues long. The germline V gene has CDR1 KGHSH and CDR2 LQKENI. The CDR3 DNA is TGTGCCAGCTCAACGGGGGACAGAGGGACTGAAGCTTTCTTT. Protein: CASSTGDRGTEAFF. Full variable domain (remainder filled in from reference TRBV18 and TRBJ1-1): NAGVMQNPRHLVRRRGQEARLRCSPMKGHSHVYWYRQLPEEGLKFMVYLQKENIIDESGMPKERFSAEFPKEGPSILRIQQVVRGDSAAYFCASSTGDRGTEAFFGQGTRLTVV.

This clonotype has at least ten counts. This chain links TRBV6-1 with TRBJ2-2; 12 positions match TRBD1. The CDR3 contains 14 residues. CDR1 is MNHNS, CDR2 SASEGT, per germline. J was trimmed by 6 bases and V by 7 bases; bases with no gene match: 3. The CDR3 bases are TGTGCCAGCATGGGACAGGGGGCTTCCGGGGAGCTGTTTTTT. The encoded protein is CASMGQGASGELFF.

This clonotype has a handful of counts. The V gene is TRBV6-1, the J gene TRBJ1-2, with 11 bases lining up with TRBD1. This CDR3 has 15 residues. J was trimmed by 4 bases and V by 5 bases; bases with no gene match: 6. Looked up from germline, CDR1 is MNHNS and CDR2 is SASEGT. This chain's CDR3 is CASSTRDRGFYGYTF. The CDR3 nucleotides are TGTGCCAGCAGTACCCGGGACAGGGGGTTCTATGGCTACACCTTC.